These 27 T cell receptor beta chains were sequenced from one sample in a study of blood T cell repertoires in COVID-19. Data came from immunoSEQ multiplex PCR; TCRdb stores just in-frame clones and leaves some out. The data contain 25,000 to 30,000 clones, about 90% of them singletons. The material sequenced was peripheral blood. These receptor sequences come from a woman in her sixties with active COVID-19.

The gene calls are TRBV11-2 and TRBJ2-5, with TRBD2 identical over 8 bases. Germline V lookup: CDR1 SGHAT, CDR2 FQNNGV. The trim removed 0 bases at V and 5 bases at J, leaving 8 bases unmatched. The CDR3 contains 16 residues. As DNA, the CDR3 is TGTGCCAGCAGCTTAGAAGGAGCGGGAGTTGTGGAGACCCAGTACTTC. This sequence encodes CASSLEGAGVVETQYF.

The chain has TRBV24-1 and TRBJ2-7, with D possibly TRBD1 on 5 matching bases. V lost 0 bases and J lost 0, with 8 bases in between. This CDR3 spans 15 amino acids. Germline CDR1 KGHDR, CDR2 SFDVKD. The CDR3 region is CATSDLTGTSYEQYF. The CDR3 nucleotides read TGTGCCACCAGTGATTTGACAGGAACCTCCTACGAGCAGTACTTC.

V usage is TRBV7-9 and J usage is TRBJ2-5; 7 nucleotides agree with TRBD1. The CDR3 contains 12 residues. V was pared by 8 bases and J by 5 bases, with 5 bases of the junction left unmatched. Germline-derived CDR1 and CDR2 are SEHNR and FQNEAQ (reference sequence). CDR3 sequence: CASGTDSETQYF. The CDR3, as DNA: TGTGCCAGCGGGACAGATTCGGAGACCCAGTACTTC.

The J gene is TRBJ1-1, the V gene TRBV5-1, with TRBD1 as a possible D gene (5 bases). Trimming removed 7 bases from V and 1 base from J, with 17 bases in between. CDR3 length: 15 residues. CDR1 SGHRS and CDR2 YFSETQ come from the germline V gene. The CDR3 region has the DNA TGCGCCAGCCGCAAGGGGCACAGTCAGAACACTGAAGCTTTCTTT. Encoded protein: CASRKGHSQNTEAFF.

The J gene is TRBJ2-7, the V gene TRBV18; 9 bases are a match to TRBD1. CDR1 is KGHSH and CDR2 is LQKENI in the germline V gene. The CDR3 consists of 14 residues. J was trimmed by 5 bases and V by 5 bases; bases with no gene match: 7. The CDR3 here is CASSAGTGRDEQYF. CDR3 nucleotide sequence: TGTGCCAGCTCAGCAGGGACAGGGAGGGACGAGCAGTACTTC.

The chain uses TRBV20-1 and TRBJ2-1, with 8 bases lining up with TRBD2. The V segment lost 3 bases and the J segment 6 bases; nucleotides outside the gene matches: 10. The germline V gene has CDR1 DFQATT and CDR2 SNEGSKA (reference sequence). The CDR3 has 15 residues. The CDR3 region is CSASGDYSGANEQFF. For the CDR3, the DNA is TGCAGTGCTAGTGGGGACTATAGCGGGGCCAATGAGCAGTTCTTC.

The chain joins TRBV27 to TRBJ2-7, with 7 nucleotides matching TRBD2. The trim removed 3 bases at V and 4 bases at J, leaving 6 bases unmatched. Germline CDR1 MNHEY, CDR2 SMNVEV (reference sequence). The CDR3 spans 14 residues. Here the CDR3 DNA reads TGTGCCAGCAGTTTCCACGCGGGAGTGTACGAGCAGTACTTC. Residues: CASSFHAGVYEQYF.

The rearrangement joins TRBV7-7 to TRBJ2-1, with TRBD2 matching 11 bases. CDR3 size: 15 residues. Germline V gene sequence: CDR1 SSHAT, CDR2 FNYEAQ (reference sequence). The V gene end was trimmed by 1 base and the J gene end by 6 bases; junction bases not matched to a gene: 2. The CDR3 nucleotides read TGTGCCAGCAGCTTAGGACTAGCGGGGACCAATGAGCAGTTCTTC. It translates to CASSLGLAGTNEQFF.

CDR3 DNA: TGTGCCAGCAGCCAAGGCAACAGGGGTTGGTACGAGCAGTACTTC. Its translation: CASSQGNRGWYEQYF. The chain carries TRBV3-1 (or the pseudogene TRBV3-2) and TRBJ2-7, with 7 bases matching TRBD1. V trimming: 1 base; J trimming: 4 bases; junction bases outside the gene matches: 7. CDR3 length equals 15 residues. Germline V CDR1 and CDR2: LGHDT, YNNKEL (reference sequence).

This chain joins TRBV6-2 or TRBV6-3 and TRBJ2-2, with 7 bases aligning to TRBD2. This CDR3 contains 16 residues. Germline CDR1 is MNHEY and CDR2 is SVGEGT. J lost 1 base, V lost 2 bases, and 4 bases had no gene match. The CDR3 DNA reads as TGTGCCAGCAGTTACAGGGCTAGCGGGAACACCGGGGAGCTGTTTTTT. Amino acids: CASSYRASGNTGELFF.

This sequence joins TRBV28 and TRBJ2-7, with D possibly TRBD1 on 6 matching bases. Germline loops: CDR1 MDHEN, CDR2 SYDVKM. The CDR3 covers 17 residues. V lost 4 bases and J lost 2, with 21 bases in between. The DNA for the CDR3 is TGTGCCAGCAGTTCCGTTCCCACCGGGACAAGTACCTACGAGCAGTACTTC. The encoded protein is CASSSVPTGTSTYEQYF.

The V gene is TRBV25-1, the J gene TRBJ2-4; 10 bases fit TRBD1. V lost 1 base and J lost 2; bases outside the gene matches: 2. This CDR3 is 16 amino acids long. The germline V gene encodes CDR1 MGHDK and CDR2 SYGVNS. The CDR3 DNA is TGTGCCAGCAGTGAATGGACAGGGGGGACCAAAAACATTCAGTACTTC. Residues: CASSEWTGGTKNIQYF.

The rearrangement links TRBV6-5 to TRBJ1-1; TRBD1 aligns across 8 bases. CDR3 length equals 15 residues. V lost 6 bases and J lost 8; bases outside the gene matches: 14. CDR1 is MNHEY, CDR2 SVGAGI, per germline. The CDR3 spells CASRGPQDRASEAFF. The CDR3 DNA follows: TGTGCCAGCAGGGGGCCGCAGGACAGGGCTTCGGAAGCTTTCTTT.

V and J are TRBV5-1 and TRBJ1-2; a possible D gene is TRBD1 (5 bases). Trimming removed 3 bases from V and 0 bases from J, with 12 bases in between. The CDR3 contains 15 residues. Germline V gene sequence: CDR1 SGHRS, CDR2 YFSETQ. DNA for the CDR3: TGCGCCAGCAGCTGGGGGGACGGAGCTAACTATGGCTACACCTTC. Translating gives CASSWGDGANYGYTF.

DNA for the CDR3: TGTGCCTGGAGCCACCGCAGGGGGCATAGCACAGATACGCAGTATTTT. Translation: CAWSHRRGHSTDTQYF. The chain employs TRBV30 and TRBJ2-3; 8 nucleotides line up with TRBD1. The trim removed 3 bases at V and 0 bases at J, leaving 8 bases unmatched. This CDR3 contains 16 residues. In germline, CDR1 is GTSNPN, CDR2 SVGIG (reference sequence).

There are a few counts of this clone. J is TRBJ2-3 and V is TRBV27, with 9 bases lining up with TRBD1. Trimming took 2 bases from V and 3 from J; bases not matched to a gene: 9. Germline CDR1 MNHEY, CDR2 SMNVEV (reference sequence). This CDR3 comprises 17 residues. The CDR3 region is CASSLTLGTGLTDTQYF. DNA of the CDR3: TGTGCCAGCAGTTTAACCCTCGGGACAGGGTTAACAGATACGCAGTATTTT.

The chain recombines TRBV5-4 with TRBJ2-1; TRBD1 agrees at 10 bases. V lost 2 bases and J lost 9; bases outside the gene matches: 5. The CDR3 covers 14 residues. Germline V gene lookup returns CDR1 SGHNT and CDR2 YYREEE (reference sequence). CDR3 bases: TGTGCCAGCAGCTTCGACAGGGGGCGGGTTGAGCAGTTCTTC. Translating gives CASSFDRGRVEQFF.

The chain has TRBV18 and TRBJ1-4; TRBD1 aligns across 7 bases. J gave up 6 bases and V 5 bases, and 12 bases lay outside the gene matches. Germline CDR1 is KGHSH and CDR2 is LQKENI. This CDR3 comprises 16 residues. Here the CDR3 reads CASSSTPGQTYEKLFF. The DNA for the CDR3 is TGTGCCAGCTCATCCACGCCGGGACAGACATATGAAAAACTGTTTTTT.

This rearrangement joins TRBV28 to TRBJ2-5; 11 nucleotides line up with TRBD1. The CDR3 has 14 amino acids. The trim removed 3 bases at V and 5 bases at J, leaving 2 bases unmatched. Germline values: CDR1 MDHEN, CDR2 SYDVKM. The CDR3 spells CASSFGDRGETQYF. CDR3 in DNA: TGTGCCAGCAGTTTCGGGGACAGGGGGGAGACCCAGTACTTC.

In nucleotides, the CDR3 is TGTGCCAGCAGTTTAAACAGGGAAGGCGGGGAGCTGTTTTTT. It codes for CASSLNREGGELFF. This chain connects TRBV28 to TRBJ2-2, with TRBD1 as a possible D gene (6 bases). Deletions cut 2 bases from V and 7 bases from J, with 11 bases between. The V gene's germline CDR1 is MDHEN and CDR2 SYDVKM. The CDR3 sequence is 14 residues long. The entire variable domain, with the rest obtained from reference TRBV28 and TRBJ2-2, is as follows: DVKVTQSSRYLVKRTGEKVFLECVQDMDHENMFWYRQDPGLGLRLIYFSYDVKMKEKGDIPEGYSVSREKKERFSLILESASTNQTSMYLCASSLNREGGELFFGEGSRLTVL.

DNA of the CDR3: TGTGCCAGCAGCCCCCTAAACACAGACCCCGAGATCACTGAAGCTTTCTTT. Translation gives CASSPLNTDPEITEAFF. V is TRBV7-9 and J is TRBJ1-1; D is unresolved. Germline values: CDR1 SEHNR, CDR2 FQNEAQ (reference sequence). CDR3 length: 17 residues. The germline V and J ends were trimmed by 5 bases and 4 bases, with 23 bases remaining between them.

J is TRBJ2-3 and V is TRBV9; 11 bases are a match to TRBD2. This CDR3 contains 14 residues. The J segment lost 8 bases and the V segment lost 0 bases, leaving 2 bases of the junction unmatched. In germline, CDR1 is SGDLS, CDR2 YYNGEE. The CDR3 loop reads CASSVDLAGGTQYF. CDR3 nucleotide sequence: TGTGCCAGCAGCGTAGATCTAGCGGGAGGTACGCAGTATTTT. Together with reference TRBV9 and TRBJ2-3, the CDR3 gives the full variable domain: DSGVTQTPKHLITATGQRVTLRCSPRSGDLSVYWYQQSLDQGLQFLIQYYNGEERAKGNILERFSAQQFPDLHSELNLSSLELGDSALYFCASSVDLAGGTQYFGPGTRLTVL.

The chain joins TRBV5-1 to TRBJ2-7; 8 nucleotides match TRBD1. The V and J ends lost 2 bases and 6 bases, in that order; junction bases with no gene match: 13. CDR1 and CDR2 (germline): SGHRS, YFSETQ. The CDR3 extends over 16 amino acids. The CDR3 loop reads CASSFPRTGSFIEQYF. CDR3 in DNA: TGCGCCAGCAGCTTTCCCCGGACAGGGTCGTTTATCGAGCAGTACTTC.

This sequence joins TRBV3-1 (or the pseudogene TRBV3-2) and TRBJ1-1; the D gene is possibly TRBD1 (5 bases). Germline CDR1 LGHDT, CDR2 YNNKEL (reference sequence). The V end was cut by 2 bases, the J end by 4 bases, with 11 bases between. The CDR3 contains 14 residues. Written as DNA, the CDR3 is TGTGCCAGCAGCCAACAGGGAATCAGCACTGAAGCTTTCTTT. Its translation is CASSQQGISTEAFF.

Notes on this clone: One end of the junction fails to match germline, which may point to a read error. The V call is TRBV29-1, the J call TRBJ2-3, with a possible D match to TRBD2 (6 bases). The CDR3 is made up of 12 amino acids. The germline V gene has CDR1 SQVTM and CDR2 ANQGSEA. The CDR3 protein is CSVEKEGRRESF. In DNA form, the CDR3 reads TGCAGCGTTGAAAAGGAGGGTAGGAGGGAGTCTTTT.

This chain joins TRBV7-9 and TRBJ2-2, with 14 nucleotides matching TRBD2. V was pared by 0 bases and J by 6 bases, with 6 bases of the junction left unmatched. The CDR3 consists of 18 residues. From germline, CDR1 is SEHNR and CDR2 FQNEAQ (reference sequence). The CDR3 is CASSLAGTSGRLSGELFF. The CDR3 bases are TGTGCCAGCAGCTTAGCGGGGACTAGCGGGAGACTGTCCGGGGAGCTGTTTTTT.

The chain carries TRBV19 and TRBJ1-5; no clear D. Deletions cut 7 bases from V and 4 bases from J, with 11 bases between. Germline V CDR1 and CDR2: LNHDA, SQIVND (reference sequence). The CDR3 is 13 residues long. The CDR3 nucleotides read TGTGCCAGTAATCCCACGGGTAATCAGCCCCAGCATTTT. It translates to CASNPTGNQPQHF.